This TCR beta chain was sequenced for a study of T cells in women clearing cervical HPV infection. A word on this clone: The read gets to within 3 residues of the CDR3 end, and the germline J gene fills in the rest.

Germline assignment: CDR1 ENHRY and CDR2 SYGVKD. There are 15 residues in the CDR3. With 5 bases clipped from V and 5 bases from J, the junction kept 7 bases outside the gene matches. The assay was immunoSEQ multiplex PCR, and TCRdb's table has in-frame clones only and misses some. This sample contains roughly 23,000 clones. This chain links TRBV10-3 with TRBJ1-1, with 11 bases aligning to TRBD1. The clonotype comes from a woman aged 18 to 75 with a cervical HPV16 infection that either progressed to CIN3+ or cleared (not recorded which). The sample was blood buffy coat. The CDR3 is CAISNPGQGGTEAFF. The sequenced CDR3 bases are TGTGCCATCAGTAATCCGGGACAGGGGGGAACTGAA.